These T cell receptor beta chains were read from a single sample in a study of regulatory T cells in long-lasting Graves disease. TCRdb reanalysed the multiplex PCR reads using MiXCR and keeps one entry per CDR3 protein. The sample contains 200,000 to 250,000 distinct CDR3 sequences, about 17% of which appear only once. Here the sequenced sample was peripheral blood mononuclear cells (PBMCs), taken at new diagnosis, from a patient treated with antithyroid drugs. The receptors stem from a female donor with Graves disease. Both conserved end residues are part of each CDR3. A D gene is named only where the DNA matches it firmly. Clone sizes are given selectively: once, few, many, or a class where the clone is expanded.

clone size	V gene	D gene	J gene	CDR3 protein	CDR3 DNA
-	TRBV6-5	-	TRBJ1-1	CASSYVRHPEVYGTEAFF	TGTGCCAGCAGTTACGTCAGGCACCCAGAAGTTTATGGCACTGAAGCTTTCTTT
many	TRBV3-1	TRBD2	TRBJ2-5	CASSHRTREQETQYF	TGTGCCAGCAGCCATAGAACGCGGGAGCAAGAGACCCAGTACTTC
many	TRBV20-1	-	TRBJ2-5	CSARDLERDEETQYF	TGCAGTGCTAGAGATCTGGAGAGGGATGAAGAGACCCAGTACTTC
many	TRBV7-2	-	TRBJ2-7	CASSPQRETYEQYF	TGTGCCAGCAGCCCACAACGGGAGACCTACGAGCAGTACTTC
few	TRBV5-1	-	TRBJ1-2	CASSRPQGYGYTF	TGTGCCAGCAGCCGGCCCCAGGGCTATGGCTACACCTTC
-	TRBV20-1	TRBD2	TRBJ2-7	CSASSGRADEQYF	TGCAGTGCTTCAAGCGGGAGGGCCGACGAGCAGTACTTC
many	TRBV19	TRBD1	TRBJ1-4	CASSIWDRGRPTNEKLFF	TGTGCCAGTAGTATCTGGGACAGGGGGAGGCCAACTAATGAAAAACTGTTTTTT
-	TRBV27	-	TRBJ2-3	CASSFRLVRTDTQYF	TGTGCCAGCAGTTTTAGATTGGTGCGCACAGATACGCAGTATTTT
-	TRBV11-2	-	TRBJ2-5	CASSWMGETQYF	TGTGCCAGCAGCTGGATGGGGGAGACCCAGTACTTC
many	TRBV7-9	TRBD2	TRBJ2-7	CASSLLAGGYTYEQYF	TGTGCCAGCAGCCTGCTAGCGGGAGGATACACATACGAGCAGTACTTC
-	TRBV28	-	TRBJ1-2	CASSFLTEGGGYTF	TGTGCCAGCAGTTTCCTTACCGAGGGGGGTGGCTACACCTTC
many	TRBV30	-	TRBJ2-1	CAWKAVSSYNEQFF	TGTGCCTGGAAAGCGGTTAGCTCCTACAATGAGCAGTTCTTC
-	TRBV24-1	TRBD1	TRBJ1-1	CATSDSGTGNTEAFF	TGTGCCACCAGTGACTCCGGGACAGGGAACACTGAAGCTTTCTTT
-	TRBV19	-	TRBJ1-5	CASGQYNQPQHF	TGTGCCAGCGGACAGTACAATCAGCCCCAGCATTTT